Listed below are T cell receptor beta chains from one sample, sequenced in a study of CD8 T cells in Susac syndrome. TCRdb itself ran the immunoSEQ multiplex PCR reads through MiXCR, one entry per CDR3 protein. The table includes about 80,000 distinct CDR3 sequences, 93% detected once. Material for sequencing was CD4+ T cells from PBMCs. Every receptor here comes from a human donor with Susac syndrome. Both conserved end residues are part of each CDR3. The order of the fields is clone size, D gene, J gene, V gene, CDR3 protein, CDR3 DNA. D genes are given only for firm matches. Not every row has a clone size; where given, it reads once, few, many or a size class.

clone_size: NA; d_call: TRBD1; j_call: TRBJ1-2; v_call: TRBV19; cdr3_aa: CASTARTGAYGYTF; cdr3_nt: TGTGCCAGTACCGCTCGGACAGGGGCATATGGCTACACCTTC
clone_size: NA; d_call: NA; j_call: TRBJ2-3; v_call: TRBV2; cdr3_aa: CASTAGTTDTQYF; cdr3_nt: TGTGCCAGCACGGCCGGGACTACAGATACGCAGTATTTT
clone_size: NA; d_call: NA; j_call: TRBJ1-1; v_call: TRBV7-8; cdr3_aa: CASSLRNRLPNLNTEAFF; cdr3_nt: TGTGCCAGCAGCTTAAGGAACAGGCTACCTAATTTGAACACTGAAGCTTTCTTT
clone_size: NA; d_call: NA; j_call: TRBJ2-5; v_call: TRBV2; cdr3_aa: CASKGTETQYF; cdr3_nt: TGTGCCAGCAAAGGCACAGAGACCCAGTACTTC
clone_size: NA; d_call: TRBD1; j_call: TRBJ2-3; v_call: TRBV18; cdr3_aa: CASSARDRVLPQYF; cdr3_nt: TGTGCCAGCTCCGCGCGGGACAGGGTCCTTCCGCAGTATTTT
clone_size: NA; d_call: TRBD2; j_call: TRBJ2-1; v_call: TRBV15; cdr3_aa: CATSRDGTSVNEQFF; cdr3_nt: TGTGCCACCAGCAGAGATGGGACTAGCGTGAATGAGCAGTTCTTC
clone_size: NA; d_call: TRBD1; j_call: TRBJ2-5; v_call: TRBV12-3/TRBV12-4; cdr3_aa: CASSPTGIQTQYF; cdr3_nt: TGTGCCAGCAGTCCGACAGGGATACAGACCCAGTACTTC
clone_size: NA; d_call: NA; j_call: TRBJ2-7; v_call: TRBV21-1; cdr3_aa: CAAPGAEPYEQYF; cdr3_nt: TGTGCCGCCCCCGGAGCGGAACCCTACGAGCAGTACTTC
clone_size: NA; d_call: TRBD2; j_call: TRBJ2-1; v_call: TRBV6-2/TRBV6-3; cdr3_aa: CASSYLAGGHNEQFF; cdr3_nt: TGTGCCAGCAGTTACCTAGCGGGAGGGCACAATGAGCAGTTCTTC
clone_size: NA; d_call: TRBD2; j_call: TRBJ2-7; v_call: TRBV3-1; cdr3_aa: CASSPSGTYVQYF; cdr3_nt: TGTGCCAGCAGTCCTAGCGGGACCTACGTGCAGTACTTC
clone_size: NA; d_call: NA; j_call: TRBJ2-1; v_call: TRBV12-5; cdr3_aa: CASGLVRGSYNEQFF; cdr3_nt: TGTGCTAGTGGTTTGGTCCGCGGCTCCTACAATGAGCAGTTCTTC
clone_size: NA; d_call: NA; j_call: TRBJ2-7; v_call: TRBV5-1; cdr3_aa: CASSLTRYEQYF; cdr3_nt: TGCGCCAGCAGCTTGACCCGCTACGAGCAGTACTTC
clone_size: NA; d_call: NA; j_call: TRBJ2-3; v_call: TRBV13; cdr3_aa: CASSLIPSFPTQYF; cdr3_nt: TGTGCCAGCAGCTTAATCCCTAGTTTTCCTACGCAGTATTTT
clone_size: NA; d_call: NA; j_call: TRBJ2-1; v_call: TRBV28; cdr3_aa: CASNSGTGEVEQFF; cdr3_nt: TGTGCCAGCAATTCGGGCACGGGAGAGGTTGAGCAGTTCTTC
clone_size: NA; d_call: NA; j_call: TRBJ1-5; v_call: TRBV27; cdr3_aa: CASSSSETSNQPQHF; cdr3_nt: TGTGCCAGCAGTTCCTCAGAGACTAGCAATCAGCCCCAGCATTTT
clone_size: NA; d_call: NA; j_call: TRBJ2-1; v_call: TRBV18; cdr3_aa: CASSLVGPGNEQFF; cdr3_nt: TGTGCCAGCTCTCTCGTAGGTCCCGGCAATGAGCAGTTCTTC
clone_size: NA; d_call: TRBD1; j_call: TRBJ1-4; v_call: TRBV4-2; cdr3_aa: CASSHPPRDRAEKLFF; cdr3_nt: TGTGCCAGCAGCCACCCACCCCGGGACAGGGCTGAAAAACTGTTTTTT
clone_size: NA; d_call: NA; j_call: TRBJ1-5; v_call: TRBV28; cdr3_aa: CASSFAGNGQPQHF; cdr3_nt: TGTGCCAGCAGTTTCGCAGGGAACGGTCAGCCCCAGCATTTT
clone_size: NA; d_call: NA; j_call: TRBJ1-2; v_call: TRBV30; cdr3_aa: CAWSMGKVYGYTF; cdr3_nt: TGTGCCTGGAGCATGGGGAAAGTCTATGGCTACACCTTC
clone_size: NA; d_call: NA; j_call: TRBJ2-1; v_call: TRBV2; cdr3_aa: CASSDGVGNEQFF; cdr3_nt: TGTGCCAGCAGTGACGGAGTGGGCAATGAGCAGTTCTTC
clone_size: few; d_call: NA; j_call: TRBJ2-4; v_call: TRBV6-1; cdr3_aa: CASSMPGSQNIQYF; cdr3_nt: TGTGCCAGCAGTATGCCGGGGTCCCAAAACATTCAGTACTTC
clone_size: NA; d_call: TRBD2; j_call: TRBJ2-1; v_call: TRBV28; cdr3_aa: CASSNTGTSGNEQFF; cdr3_nt: TGTGCCAGCAGCAACACCGGGACTAGCGGGAATGAGCAGTTCTTC
clone_size: NA; d_call: TRBD2; j_call: TRBJ2-2; v_call: TRBV7-9; cdr3_aa: CASSFGASGKSGELFF; cdr3_nt: TGTGCCAGCAGCTTTGGTGCTAGCGGGAAGTCCGGGGAGCTGTTTTTT
clone_size: NA; d_call: NA; j_call: TRBJ2-5; v_call: TRBV20-1; cdr3_aa: CSVTKQETQYF; cdr3_nt: TGCAGTGTAACAAAACAAGAGACCCAGTACTTC
clone_size: NA; d_call: NA; j_call: TRBJ2-7; v_call: TRBV20-1; cdr3_aa: CSASPAPPGGEYF; cdr3_nt: TGCAGTGCTAGCCCGGCGCCCCCTGGAGGGGAATACTTC
clone_size: NA; d_call: NA; j_call: TRBJ2-1; v_call: TRBV20-1; cdr3_aa: CSARVREIYNEQFF; cdr3_nt: TGCAGTGCTAGAGTCAGGGAGATCTACAATGAGCAGTTCTTC
clone_size: NA; d_call: NA; j_call: TRBJ1-6; v_call: TRBV27; cdr3_aa: CASSLKGSNSPLHF; cdr3_nt: TGTGCCAGCAGTTTGAAGGGGTCAAATTCACCCCTCCACTTT
clone_size: few; d_call: NA; j_call: TRBJ2-3; v_call: TRBV2; cdr3_aa: CASSSWTSTDTQYF; cdr3_nt: TGTGCCAGCAGTAGTTGGACTAGCACAGATACGCAGTATTTT
clone_size: NA; d_call: NA; j_call: TRBJ2-1; v_call: TRBV29-1; cdr3_aa: CSGRGTTPGYNEQFF; cdr3_nt: TGCAGCGGGAGGGGGACAACTCCGGGCTACAATGAGCAGTTCTTC
clone_size: NA; d_call: NA; j_call: TRBJ2-5; v_call: TRBV30; cdr3_aa: CAWRSGRMGETQYF; cdr3_nt: TGTGCCTGGAGGTCCGGGAGAATGGGAGAGACCCAGTACTTC
clone_size: NA; d_call: TRBD1; j_call: TRBJ2-5; v_call: TRBV7-2; cdr3_aa: CASSQGQAGETQYF; cdr3_nt: TGTGCCAGCAGCCAGGGACAGGCGGGGGAGACCCAGTACTTC
clone_size: NA; d_call: NA; j_call: TRBJ2-2; v_call: TRBV15; cdr3_aa: CATSRDGPAFGDGELFF; cdr3_nt: TGTGCCACCAGCAGAGATGGGCCGGCCTTTGGTGACGGGGAGCTGTTTTTT
clone_size: NA; d_call: NA; j_call: TRBJ2-7; v_call: TRBV3-1; cdr3_aa: CASSPRDIISYEQYF; cdr3_nt: TGTGCCAGCAGCCCCCGGGACATCATATCCTACGAGCAGTACTTC
clone_size: NA; d_call: NA; j_call: TRBJ1-1; v_call: TRBV7-9; cdr3_aa: CASSLVGGVDAFF; cdr3_nt: TGTGCCAGCAGCTTAGTGGGGGGAGTTGACGCTTTCTTT
clone_size: NA; d_call: TRBD2; j_call: TRBJ2-1; v_call: TRBV6-2/TRBV6-3; cdr3_aa: CASSYSILRGGAAVNEQFF; cdr3_nt: TGTGCCAGCAGTTACTCTATACTTCGCGGGGGGGCCGCGGTGAATGAGCAGTTCTTC
clone_size: NA; d_call: NA; j_call: TRBJ2-1; v_call: TRBV6-5; cdr3_aa: CASSLRPTSTSSYNEQFF; cdr3_nt: TGTGCCAGCAGTCTACGACCAACCTCCACTTCCTCCTACAATGAGCAGTTCTTC
clone_size: NA; d_call: TRBD2; j_call: TRBJ2-3; v_call: TRBV12-3/TRBV12-4; cdr3_aa: CASTERGGGTDTQYF; cdr3_nt: TGTGCCAGCACCGAGCGGGGGGGAGGCACAGATACGCAGTATTTT
clone_size: NA; d_call: NA; j_call: TRBJ1-2; v_call: TRBV6-5; cdr3_aa: CASSYLQGTYGYTF; cdr3_nt: TGTGCCAGCAGTTACCTTCAGGGGACCTATGGCTACACCTTC
clone_size: NA; d_call: NA; j_call: TRBJ1-1; v_call: TRBV7-9; cdr3_aa: CASSLVTDTEAFF; cdr3_nt: TGTGCCAGCAGCTTAGTTACGGACACTGAAGCTTTCTTT
clone_size: NA; d_call: NA; j_call: TRBJ1-2; v_call: TRBV7-2; cdr3_aa: CASSTKQGGVDGYTF; cdr3_nt: TGTGCCAGCAGCACCAAACAGGGAGGTGTCGATGGCTACACCTTC
clone_size: NA; d_call: TRBD1; j_call: TRBJ1-1; v_call: TRBV5-7; cdr3_aa: CASSLDRGRILNTEAFF; cdr3_nt: TGTGCCAGCAGCTTGGACAGGGGGCGAATCCTGAACACTGAAGCTTTCTTT
clone_size: NA; d_call: TRBD2; j_call: TRBJ2-5; v_call: TRBV5-1; cdr3_aa: CASSSQGTSGQETQYF; cdr3_nt: TGCGCCAGCAGCTCCCAGGGGACTAGCGGACAAGAGACCCAGTACTTC
clone_size: NA; d_call: TRBD1; j_call: TRBJ2-1; v_call: TRBV7-2; cdr3_aa: CASSTRQGPVNEQFF; cdr3_nt: TGTGCCAGCAGCACTCGACAGGGGCCGGTCAATGAGCAGTTCTTC
clone_size: NA; d_call: TRBD1; j_call: TRBJ1-2; v_call: TRBV10-3; cdr3_aa: CAITQTGQHGYTF; cdr3_nt: TGTGCCATCACGCAAACGGGACAGCATGGCTACACCTTC
clone_size: NA; d_call: NA; j_call: TRBJ2-2; v_call: TRBV29-1; cdr3_aa: CSVGQLAGELFF; cdr3_nt: TGCAGCGTTGGGCAGCTGGCCGGGGAGCTGTTTTTT
clone_size: once; d_call: TRBD2; j_call: TRBJ2-1; v_call: TRBV29-1; cdr3_aa: CSVGGSRYNEQFF; cdr3_nt: TGCAGCGTTGGCGGGAGCCGATACAATGAGCAGTTCTTC
clone_size: NA; d_call: TRBD2; j_call: TRBJ2-4; v_call: TRBV4-3; cdr3_aa: CASSQDTSGRAAAKNIQYF; cdr3_nt: TGCGCCAGCAGCCAAGACACTAGCGGGAGGGCCGCGGCCAAAAACATTCAGTACTTC
clone_size: once; d_call: TRBD1; j_call: TRBJ2-5; v_call: TRBV11-3; cdr3_aa: CASSDTGGSETQYF; cdr3_nt: TGTGCCAGCAGCGACACAGGGGGATCGGAGACCCAGTACTTC
clone_size: NA; d_call: NA; j_call: TRBJ1-5; v_call: TRBV7-2; cdr3_aa: CASNQANSNQPQHF; cdr3_nt: TGTGCCAGCAACCAGGCGAATAGCAATCAGCCCCAGCATTTT
clone_size: NA; d_call: NA; j_call: TRBJ2-1; v_call: TRBV7-9; cdr3_aa: CASSLAGALHEQFF; cdr3_nt: TGTGCCAGCAGCTTAGCGGGAGCCCTGCATGAGCAGTTCTTC
clone_size: NA; d_call: NA; j_call: TRBJ2-1; v_call: TRBV5-1; cdr3_aa: CASSLVIPSYNEQFF; cdr3_nt: TGCGCCAGCAGCTTGGTTATCCCTTCCTACAATGAGCAGTTCTTC
clone_size: NA; d_call: NA; j_call: TRBJ1-2; v_call: TRBV29-1; cdr3_aa: CSVEVKGRTYYGYTF; cdr3_nt: TGCAGCGTTGAAGTTAAGGGCAGAACTTACTATGGCTACACCTTC
clone_size: NA; d_call: NA; j_call: TRBJ2-1; v_call: TRBV20-1; cdr3_aa: CSASQDSLGSFDEQFF; cdr3_nt: TGCAGTGCTAGCCAGGACAGTCTCGGATCCTTCGATGAGCAGTTCTTC